This T cell receptor (beta chain) originates from a study of T cells expressing NK-cell markers. This CDR3 is 14 amino acids long. Per germline, CDR1 SGHTA and CDR2 FQGNSA. TCRdb re-called the 5' RACE reads; every CDR3 protein appears as one record, without DNA. Here the sample table reports around 380,000 distinct CDR3 sequences. Sequences were obtained from blood T cells: a sorted CD56 or NKG2C T cell subset, CD4+ or CD8+ T cells, or bulk PBMC T cells (not recorded which). This rearrangement joins TRBV7-2 to TRBJ2-1; no DNA is available, so the TRBD2 call from TCRdb remains unchecked. The sequence came from a woman aged 50 to 60 in good health. CDR3 loop: CASSLVAERNEQFF.